Listed below are T cell receptor beta chains from one sample, sequenced in a study of T cells after yellow fever vaccination. TCRdb recomputed calls from the 5' RACE reads with MiXCR, one row per CDR3 protein. Counted here are just under 600,000 distinct CDR3 sequences, approximately 13% occurring once; the ten biggest clones make up 11% to 15%. The sequenced sample was PBMCs, obtained on the day of the yellow fever booster vaccination. Receptors were obtained from a man aged 30-40 years who received the YFV17D yellow fever vaccine. CDR3s include the opening cysteine and the closing phenylalanine or tryptophan. Each record gives: J gene, clone size, D gene, V gene, CDR3 length, CDR3 protein, CDR3 DNA. D genes are given only for firm matches. Where a row states a size, it is once, few, many or the class of an expanded clone; other rows omit it.

j_gene: TRBJ1-4
abundance: .
d_gene: TRBD1
v_gene: TRBV5-1
len: 15
CDR3aa: CASSFPTGGDEKLFF
CDR3nt: TGCGCCAGCAGCTTCCCAACAGGGGGGGATGAAAAACTGTTTTTT

j_gene: TRBJ2-7
abundance: few
d_gene: .
v_gene: TRBV6-2/TRBV6-3
len: 12
CDR3aa: CASGRMAYEQYF
CDR3nt: TGTGCCAGTGGACGGATGGCCTACGAGCAGTACTTC

j_gene: TRBJ2-1
abundance: .
d_gene: .
v_gene: TRBV30
len: 13
CDR3aa: CAWSEDSYNEQFF
CDR3nt: TGTGCCTGGAGTGAAGACTCCTACAATGAGCAGTTCTTC

j_gene: TRBJ2-7
abundance: .
d_gene: .
v_gene: TRBV7-9
len: 16
CDR3aa: CASSPVGSEPAYEQYF
CDR3nt: TGTGCCAGCAGCCCCGTTGGCAGTGAGCCCGCCTACGAGCAGTACTTC

j_gene: TRBJ2-2
abundance: .
d_gene: TRBD2
v_gene: TRBV18
len: 18
CDR3aa: CASSPPRTSPSYTGELFF
CDR3nt: TGTGCCAGCTCACCACCTAGGACTAGCCCATCATACACCGGGGAGCTGTTTTTT

j_gene: TRBJ1-4
abundance: .
d_gene: .
v_gene: TRBV27
len: 15
CDR3aa: CASATTGPAVGKLFF
CDR3nt: TGTGCCAGCGCTACTACAGGACCCGCCGTGGGAAAACTGTTTTTT

j_gene: TRBJ1-6
abundance: few
d_gene: .
v_gene: TRBV4-3
len: 16
CDR3aa: CASSLALGVGYSPLHF
CDR3nt: TGCGCCAGCAGCCTGGCTTTGGGGGTAGGCTATTCACCCCTCCACTTT

j_gene: TRBJ2-3
abundance: many
d_gene: .
v_gene: TRBV29-1
len: 11
CDR3aa: CSSSGQDTQYF
CDR3nt: TGCAGCTCCTCCGGGCAAGATACGCAGTATTTT

j_gene: TRBJ2-1
abundance: .
d_gene: .
v_gene: TRBV6-2/TRBV6-3
len: 14
CDR3aa: CASSYSPDYNEQFF
CDR3nt: TGTGCCAGCAGTTATTCCCCCGACTACAATGAGCAGTTCTTC

j_gene: TRBJ2-7
abundance: .
d_gene: .
v_gene: TRBV7-2
len: 15
CDR3aa: CASSLTPGGGYEQYF
CDR3nt: TGTGCCAGCAGCTTAACCCCTGGGGGAGGCTACGAGCAGTACTTC

j_gene: TRBJ1-1
abundance: few
d_gene: .
v_gene: TRBV27
len: 13
CDR3aa: CASSTDALTEAFF
CDR3nt: TGTGCCAGCAGCACCGATGCACTGACTGAAGCTTTCTTT

j_gene: TRBJ2-7
abundance: .
d_gene: TRBD2
v_gene: TRBV4-3
len: 18
CDR3aa: CASSQDPMTSGTPHEQYF
CDR3nt: TGCGCCAGCAGCCAAGACCCGATGACTAGCGGGACCCCCCACGAGCAGTACTTC

j_gene: TRBJ2-3
abundance: .
d_gene: .
v_gene: TRBV5-5
len: 14
CDR3aa: CASSLRSQRDTQYF
CDR3nt: TGTGCCAGCAGCCTGCGGTCCCAGAGGGATACGCAGTATTTT

j_gene: TRBJ2-2
abundance: few
d_gene: .
v_gene: TRBV5-1
len: 15
CDR3aa: CASRTGTPTTGELFF
CDR3nt: TGCGCCAGCAGGACCGGGACCCCTACGACCGGGGAGCTGTTTTTT

j_gene: TRBJ2-7
abundance: .
d_gene: TRBD1
v_gene: TRBV5-1
len: 17
CDR3aa: CASSLRPGQGKTYEQYF
CDR3nt: TGCGCCAGCAGCCTCCGGCCGGGACAGGGGAAGACCTACGAGCAGTACTTC

j_gene: TRBJ1-2
abundance: many
d_gene: .
v_gene: TRBV12-3/TRBV12-4
len: 14
CDR3aa: CASSLKTGNYGYTF
CDR3nt: TGTGCCAGCAGTTTAAAAACGGGGAACTATGGCTACACCTTC

j_gene: TRBJ2-7
abundance: .
d_gene: .
v_gene: TRBV18
len: 12
CDR3aa: CASSQQEYEQYF
CDR3nt: TGTGCCAGCTCACAACAGGAGTACGAGCAGTACTTC

j_gene: TRBJ2-1
abundance: .
d_gene: .
v_gene: TRBV6-2/TRBV6-3
len: 20
CDR3aa: CASAHRGSGPRGGSYNEQFF
CDR3nt: TGTGCCAGCGCCCACAGGGGGTCGGGACCCAGGGGGGGAAGCTACAATGAGCAGTTCTTC

j_gene: TRBJ2-7
abundance: few
d_gene: TRBD1
v_gene: TRBV7-7
len: 13
CDR3aa: CAPRDRKSYEQYF
CDR3nt: TGTGCCCCCCGGGACAGGAAGTCCTACGAGCAGTACTTC

j_gene: TRBJ2-5
abundance: .
d_gene: TRBD2
v_gene: TRBV20-1
len: 13
CDR3aa: CSVPRAGAETQYF
CDR3nt: TGCAGTGTCCCACGGGCGGGAGCAGAGACCCAGTACTTC

j_gene: TRBJ2-1
abundance: many
d_gene: TRBD2
v_gene: TRBV5-6
len: 16
CDR3aa: CASSPGLAGAGDEQFF
CDR3nt: TGTGCCAGCAGCCCGGGACTAGCGGGAGCCGGCGATGAGCAGTTCTTC

j_gene: TRBJ2-7
abundance: .
d_gene: TRBD2
v_gene: TRBV6-5
len: 15
CDR3aa: CASSYVASGSYEQYF
CDR3nt: TGTGCCAGCAGTTACGTGGCTAGCGGTTCCTACGAGCAGTACTTC

j_gene: TRBJ2-3
abundance: few
d_gene: TRBD2
v_gene: TRBV9
len: 18
CDR3aa: CASSVGLRSSGSVDTQYF
CDR3nt: TGTGCCAGCAGCGTAGGACTTCGGAGTAGCGGGAGTGTAGATACGCAGTATTTT

j_gene: TRBJ2-1
abundance: .
d_gene: TRBD1
v_gene: TRBV20-1
len: 13
CDR3aa: CSAAGTGHNEQFF
CDR3nt: TGCAGTGCTGCAGGGACAGGACACAATGAGCAGTTCTTC

j_gene: TRBJ2-3
abundance: .
d_gene: .
v_gene: TRBV9
len: 14
CDR3aa: CASSVGEGPDTQYF
CDR3nt: TGTGCCAGCAGCGTAGGGGAAGGGCCAGATACGCAGTATTTT

j_gene: TRBJ2-7
abundance: .
d_gene: TRBD2
v_gene: TRBV20-1
len: 16
CDR3aa: CCARHHEAGDRNEQYF
CDR3nt: TGCTGTGCTAGACACCACGAAGCGGGAGACAGGAACGAGCAGTACTTC

j_gene: TRBJ2-5
abundance: few
d_gene: .
v_gene: TRBV20-1
len: 13
CDR3aa: CSAGRTMGETQYF
CDR3nt: TGCAGTGCAGGACGGACCATGGGCGAGACCCAGTACTTC

j_gene: TRBJ2-7
abundance: .
d_gene: TRBD2
v_gene: TRBV6-2/TRBV6-3
len: 14
CDR3aa: CASTLSGSRNEQYF
CDR3nt: TGTGCCAGCACCCTGAGCGGGAGTCGCAACGAGCAGTACTTC

j_gene: TRBJ2-1
abundance: few
d_gene: .
v_gene: TRBV29-1
len: 13
CDR3aa: CSVQGGSYNEQFF
CDR3nt: TGCAGCGTCCAGGGGGGCTCCTACAATGAGCAGTTCTTC

j_gene: TRBJ2-5
abundance: .
d_gene: .
v_gene: TRBV12-3/TRBV12-4
len: 13
CDR3aa: CASSLANSGTQYF
CDR3nt: TGTGCCAGCAGTTTAGCGAATTCCGGGACCCAGTACTTC

j_gene: TRBJ2-1
abundance: .
d_gene: .
v_gene: TRBV6-1
len: 15
CDR3aa: CASTLSGASYNEQFF
CDR3nt: TGTGCCAGCACCCTTAGCGGAGCCTCCTACAATGAGCAGTTCTTC

j_gene: TRBJ2-3
abundance: .
d_gene: TRBD2
v_gene: TRBV7-6
len: 15
CDR3aa: CASSPSGSKSDTQYF
CDR3nt: TGTGCCAGCAGCCCCAGCGGGAGTAAGTCAGATACGCAGTATTTT

j_gene: TRBJ2-7
abundance: few
d_gene: .
v_gene: TRBV19
len: 15
CDR3aa: CASSMTSGQSYEQYF
CDR3nt: TGTGCCAGTAGTATGACCAGCGGACAGTCCTACGAGCAGTACTTC

j_gene: TRBJ2-7
abundance: many
d_gene: TRBD1
v_gene: TRBV6-2/TRBV6-3
len: 14
CDR3aa: CASSIRDRGYEQYF
CDR3nt: TGTGCCAGCAGTATCCGGGACAGGGGCTACGAGCAGTACTTC

j_gene: TRBJ2-1
abundance: few
d_gene: TRBD2
v_gene: TRBV12-5
len: 15
CDR3aa: CASALGEGAYNEQFF
CDR3nt: TGTGCTAGTGCCCTGGGGGAGGGCGCCTACAATGAGCAGTTCTTC

j_gene: TRBJ2-3
abundance: .
d_gene: .
v_gene: TRBV9
len: 17
CDR3aa: CASRGAGEAMGTDTQYF
CDR3nt: TGTGCCAGCAGGGGAGCCGGCGAGGCGATGGGAACAGATACGCAGTATTTT

j_gene: TRBJ2-1
abundance: .
d_gene: TRBD2
v_gene: TRBV6-5
len: 18
CDR3aa: CASTPGTSGSLEYNEQFF
CDR3nt: TGTGCCAGCACCCCCGGGACTAGCGGGAGTTTGGAGTACAATGAGCAGTTCTTC

j_gene: TRBJ2-3
abundance: few
d_gene: TRBD1
v_gene: TRBV28
len: 14
CDR3aa: CASSLTGTTDTQYF
CDR3nt: TGTGCCAGCAGTTTGACAGGGACCACAGATACGCAGTATTTT

j_gene: TRBJ1-5
abundance: .
d_gene: .
v_gene: TRBV7-9
len: 14
CDR3aa: CASNLGNSNQPQHF
CDR3nt: TGTGCCAGCAACTTAGGGAATAGCAATCAGCCCCAGCATTTT

j_gene: TRBJ2-5
abundance: .
d_gene: .
v_gene: TRBV29-1
len: 14
CDR3aa: CSVSPGTVGETQYF
CDR3nt: TGCAGCGTTAGTCCCGGGACGGTGGGGGAGACCCAGTACTTC

j_gene: TRBJ1-1
abundance: .
d_gene: .
v_gene: TRBV11-3
len: 13
CDR3aa: CASSGQPGAEAFF
CDR3nt: TGTGCCAGCAGCGGACAGCCCGGGGCTGAAGCTTTCTTT

j_gene: TRBJ1-1
abundance: .
d_gene: .
v_gene: TRBV11-2
len: 16
CDR3aa: CASTRTVEGGNTEAFF
CDR3nt: TGTGCCAGCACCCGGACAGTAGAAGGCGGGAACACTGAAGCTTTCTTT

j_gene: TRBJ1-4
abundance: .
d_gene: .
v_gene: TRBV18
len: 16
CDR3aa: CASSPLAGTTNEKLFF
CDR3nt: TGTGCCAGCTCACCTCTCGCCGGGACAACTAATGAAAAACTGTTTTTT

j_gene: TRBJ2-7
abundance: few
d_gene: .
v_gene: TRBV11-2
len: 11
CDR3aa: CASSVSLEQYF
CDR3nt: TGTGCCAGCAGCGTTAGCCTCGAGCAGTACTTC